This T cell receptor beta chain was obtained from a study of radiotherapy plus CTLA-4 blockade in lung cancer. Regarding the study as a whole: Among blood TCR repertoires after radiotherapy plus ipilimumab, tumor-derived clones expanded.

The CDR3 has 15 residues. V lost 3 bases and J lost 5; bases outside the gene matches: 5. Germline V gene lookup returns CDR1 SGHRS and CDR2 YFSETQ. Clones were sequenced by immunoSEQ multiplex PCR, and TCRdb holds only the in-frame ones, with some missing. The sample has tens of thousands of clones, 60% to 75% seen once. This clone has more than one count but fewer than ten. As yet, its antigen is unknown. V usage is TRBV5-1 and J usage is TRBJ2-2, with 9 positions matching TRBD1. The TCR was taken from a human donor with non-small cell lung cancer who had stable disease on radiotherapy plus ipilimumab. Specimen: peripheral blood, collected from a patient treated with radiotherapy plus ipilimumab. The CDR3 loop is CASSSTGGRTGELFF. In DNA, the CDR3 is TGCGCCAGCAGCTCAACAGGGGGCCGGACCGGGGAGCTGTTTTTT.